This entry describes one T cell receptor (beta chain). What it binds is not known. The CDR3 is 14 residues long. Unmatched junction bases numbered 3, after V lost 0 bases and J lost 10 bases. Germline assignment: CDR1 SGHNT and CDR2 YYREEE (reference sequence). The data stem from a study of OX40 agonist ivuxolimab in advanced cancers. Study summary: Among those treated, three patients had partial responses, one with hepatocellular carcinoma and two with cutaneous melanoma. Study-wide points: Among T cells, CD8+ cells averaged more expanded clones than CD4+ cells.

Assay used: immunoSEQ multiplex PCR; TCRdb lists only in-frame clones, some missing. The table lists tens of thousands of clones, approximately 84% of them singletons. This clonotype originated in an adult with an advanced solid tumor such as melanoma, head and neck, liver or kidney cancer. The sample here was CD4+ or CD8+ T cells sorted from blood, taken in a trial of the OX40 agonist ivuxolimab. The chain is built from TRBV5-4 and TRBJ2-1; 11 bases fit TRBD2. The CDR3 DNA reads as TGTGCCAGCAGCTTGGGCCTAGCGGGGGGAGAGCAGTTCTTC. Protein sequence: CASSLGLAGGEQFF.